The present TCR beta chain was sequenced within a study of identical twins. Points from the study as a whole: It was out-of-frame TCR alpha sharing in monozygotic twins that models underestimated.

This clonotype was detected only a few times. Its target is unknown. It was template switching that added a universal primer site, and there were unique molecular identifiers on the cDNA. TCRdb reanalysed the 5' RACE reads using MiXCR and keeps one entry per CDR3 protein. The sample has roughly 250,000 distinct CDR3 sequences, around 15% seen once. The CDR3 covers 12 residues. Germline V lookup: CDR1 DFQATT, CDR2 SNEGSKA (reference sequence). V was clipped by 4 bases and J by 7 bases; unmatched bases: 4. The chain carries TRBV20-1 and TRBJ1-2, with TRBD1 matching over 9 bases. This clonotype was sampled from a woman aged 18 to 35 in good health. The sequenced sample consisted of memory (CD45RO+) T cells sorted from blood. CDR3 in amino acids: CSANPQGAGYTF. CDR3 in DNA: TGCAGTGCTAACCCACAGGGGGCTGGCTACACCTTC.